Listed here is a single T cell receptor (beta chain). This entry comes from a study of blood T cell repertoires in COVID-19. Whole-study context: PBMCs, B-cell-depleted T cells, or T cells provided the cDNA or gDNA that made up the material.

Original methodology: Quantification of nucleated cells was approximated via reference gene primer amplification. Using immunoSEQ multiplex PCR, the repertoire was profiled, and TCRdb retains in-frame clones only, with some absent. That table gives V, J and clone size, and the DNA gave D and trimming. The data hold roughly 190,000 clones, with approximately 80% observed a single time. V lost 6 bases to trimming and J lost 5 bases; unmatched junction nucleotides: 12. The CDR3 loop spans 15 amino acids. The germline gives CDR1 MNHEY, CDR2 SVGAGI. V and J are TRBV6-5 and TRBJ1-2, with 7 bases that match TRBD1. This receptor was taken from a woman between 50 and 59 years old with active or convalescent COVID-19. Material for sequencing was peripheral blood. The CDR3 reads CASRSPRDSLYGYTF. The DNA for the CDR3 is TGTGCCAGCAGATCGCCGCGGGACAGTCTTTATGGCTACACCTTC.